Here is one T cell receptor beta chain with its context. Its cognate antigen has yet to be identified. No much larger clonotype is one base removed from it; base qualities were not supplied. TCRbeta CDR3 regions were amplified from genomic DNA by means of the immunoSEQ Assay, a bias-controlled multiplex PCR. The study's own analysis went as follows. Within the assay, amplification of reference gene primers was used to estimate how many nucleated cells each sample contained. To quantify the absolute abundance of each unique TCRbeta CDR3 rearrangement, sequence reads were collapsed and filtered. For each sample, productive Simpson clonality was calculated by taking the square root of Simpson's diversity index across productive rearrangements. TCRdb's version of the immuneACCESS table is confined to in-frame rearrangements and falls short of the full clone set. An unresolved V gene accounts for under half of the shortfall where checked; the remainder is of unknown origin. That table furnishes V, J and clone size, whereas the DNA furnished D and trimming. The sample contains around 130,000 clones, approximately 84% of them found a single time. The ten largest clonotypes hold more than 1.4% of the sample.

The collaborating institutions used their own protocols to collect whole blood in K2EDTA tubes. For TCRbeta analysis, collaborators shipped samples as frozen whole blood, isolated PBMCs, or DNA extracted from either of those sample types. These data belong to a study of blood T cell repertoires in COVID-19 (dated by TCRdb to between 2020 and 2021). Describing the broader study: Samples from collaborators originated in the United States, Italy and Spain and spanned both the acute and convalescent phases of COVID-19. Where available, HLA class I and class II types were obtained from metadata supplied by the sample provider rather than from assay-based typing. The repertoires were released in a freely available public database meant as a resource for research on the immune response to SARS-CoV-2. The prospective study material was composed of cDNA or gDNA derived from T cells, B-cell-depleted T cells, or PBMCs. The sample metadata nearly always contained a de-identified subject ID, COVID-19 status, age in years and sex. Subjects who had been exposed to COVID-19, were actively infected with it, or had recovered from it provided the deeply sampled blood TCRbeta repertoires that made up the dataset. Samples came from the ongoing ImmuneRACE study (first 160 participants) plus 1,254 subjects from 6 global collaborators. General study outcomes and caveats: Clinical and demographic metadata were provided uncurated, with the amount varying by source and participant.

V sheds 5 bases and J sheds 5 bases, leaving 10 bases between their ends. CDR1 and CDR2 (MNHEY, SVGAGI) derive from the germline V gene. Inclusive of the bounding cysteine and phenylalanine, the CDR3 is 13 residues long. The CDR3 DNA has 39 bases and is translated from base 1. The specimen sequenced was peripheral blood. The sequence was collected from a man in his 60s with acute or convalescent COVID-19. In this chain, TRBV6-5 is recombined with TRBJ1-5, with the D segment identity uncertain. The DNA is TGTGCCAGCAGTCCCACTCTGGATCAGCCCCAGCATTTT. The encoded protein is CASSPTLDQPQHF.